This T cell receptor beta chain comes out of a study of human T cells and chemical hapten exposure. Overall study: TCR yield per sample varied, mainly due to pooled library volumes.

Sequencing started from total RNA isolated from unfractionated whole blood. Unique molecular identifiers were attached to individual cDNA molecules during library preparation. In the study's own analysis: TCR counts had a median of approximately 96,000 per sample and spanned roughly 20,000 to 750,000. One entry per CDR3 protein, called by TCRdb with MiXCR from the reads. The V and J calls were determined by TCRdb, not by the authors. Among about 120,000 distinct CDR3 sequences listed, more than 8.5% were seen once. Germline V gene data show CDR1 as SEHNR and CDR2 as FQNEAQ (reference sequence). This CDR3 has 19 residues. With 0 bases removed from V and 4 bases from J, the gap between germline ends came to 19 bases.

Sequences were obtained from whole blood. The chain joins TRBV7-9 to TRBJ2-6; tentatively, D is TRBD1 or TRBD2 (5 bases each). This sequence was found in a human donor in good health. Some clones in this sample may be carry-over from other donors' samples. CDR3 sequence reads: CASSLASGTESLGANVLTF. The CDR3 bases are TGTGCCAGCAGCTTAGCATCCGGGACCGAATCTCTGGGGGCCAACGTCCTGACTTTC.